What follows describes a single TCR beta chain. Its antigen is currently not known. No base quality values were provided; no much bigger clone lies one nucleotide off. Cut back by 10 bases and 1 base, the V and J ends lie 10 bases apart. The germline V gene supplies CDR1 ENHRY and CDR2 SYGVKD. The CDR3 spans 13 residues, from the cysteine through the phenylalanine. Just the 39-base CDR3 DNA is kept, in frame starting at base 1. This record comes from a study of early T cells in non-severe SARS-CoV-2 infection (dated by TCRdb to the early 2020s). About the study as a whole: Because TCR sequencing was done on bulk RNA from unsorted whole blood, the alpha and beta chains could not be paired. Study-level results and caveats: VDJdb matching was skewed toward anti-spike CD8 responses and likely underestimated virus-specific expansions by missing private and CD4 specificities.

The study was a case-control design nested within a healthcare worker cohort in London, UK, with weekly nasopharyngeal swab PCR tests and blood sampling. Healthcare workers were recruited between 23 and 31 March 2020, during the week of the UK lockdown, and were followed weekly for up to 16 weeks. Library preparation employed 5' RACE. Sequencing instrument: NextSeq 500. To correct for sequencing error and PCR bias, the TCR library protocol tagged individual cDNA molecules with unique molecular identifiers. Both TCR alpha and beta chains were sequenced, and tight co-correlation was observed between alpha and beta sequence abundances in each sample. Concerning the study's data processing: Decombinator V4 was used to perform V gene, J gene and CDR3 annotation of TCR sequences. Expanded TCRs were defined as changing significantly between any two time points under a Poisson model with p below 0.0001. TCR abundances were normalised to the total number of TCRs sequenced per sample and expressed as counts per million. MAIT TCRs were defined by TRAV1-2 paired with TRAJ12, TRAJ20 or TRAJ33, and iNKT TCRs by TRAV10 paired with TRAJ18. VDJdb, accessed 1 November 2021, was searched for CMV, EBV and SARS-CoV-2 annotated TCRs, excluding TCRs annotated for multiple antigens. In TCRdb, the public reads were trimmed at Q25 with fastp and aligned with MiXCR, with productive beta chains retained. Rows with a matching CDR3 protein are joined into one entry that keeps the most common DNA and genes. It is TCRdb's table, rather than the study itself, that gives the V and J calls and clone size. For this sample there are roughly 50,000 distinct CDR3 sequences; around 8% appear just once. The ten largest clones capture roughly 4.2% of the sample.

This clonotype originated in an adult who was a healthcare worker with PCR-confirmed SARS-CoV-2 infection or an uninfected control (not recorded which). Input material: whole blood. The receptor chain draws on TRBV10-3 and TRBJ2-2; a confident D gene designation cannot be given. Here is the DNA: TGTGCCACCCGAATCGGGAACACCGGGGAGCTGTTTTTT. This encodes CATRIGNTGELFF.